These T cell receptor beta chains were read from a single sample in a study of T cell responses to AZD1222 COVID-19 vaccine. Here immunoSEQ multiplex PCR was the method, and the copy in TCRdb shows in-frame clones only, minus some. The sample has 130,000 to 150,000 clones, more than 85% seen once. The specimen was peripheral blood, collected after recovery from COVID-19. Every receptor here comes from an adult who had recovered from COVID-19. The CDR3 runs from the conserved cysteine through the conserved F or W. Fields, in order: J gene, clone size, CDR3 length, D gene, V gene, CDR3 protein, CDR3 DNA. A D gene is named only where the DNA matches it firmly. Size values are once, few and many counts, or a class for expanded clones, and some rows have none.

>TRBJ1-3|.|16|.|TRBV19
CASSTLTGPYGNTIYF
TGTGCCAGTAGTACCCTCACAGGGCCATACGGAAACACCATATATTTT
>TRBJ1-5|.|12|.|TRBV28
CASSSGPQPQHF
TGTGCCAGCAGCTCAGGCCCACAGCCCCAGCATTTT
>TRBJ2-7|.|16|.|TRBV28
CASSSSTSGSSYEQYF
.
>TRBJ2-1|.|12|.|TRBV3-1/TRBV3-2
CASSHFDNEQFF
TGTGCCAGCAGCCACTTTGACAATGAGCAGTTCTTC
>TRBJ1-3|.|15|TRBD1|TRBV4-1
CASGQGASSGNTIYF
TGCGCCAGCGGACAGGGGGCCAGCTCTGGAAACACCATATATTTT
>TRBJ2-7|.|13|.|TRBV5-1
CASSSPGKYEQYF
TGCGCCAGCAGCTCCCCAGGGAAGTACGAGCAGTACTTC
>TRBJ2-1|once|15|.|TRBV9
CASSVGVGPFNEQFF
TGTGCCAGCAGCGTAGGGGTAGGACCCTTCAATGAGCAGTTCTTC
>TRBJ2-4|.|19|TRBD2|TRBV19
CASSIDRLAGGDPKNIQYF
TGTGCCAGTAGTATAGATAGGCTAGCGGGAGGGGACCCCAAAAACATTCAGTACTTC
>TRBJ2-7|.|15|TRBD2|TRBV5-4
CASSLTSGGAYEQYF
TGTGCCAGCAGTCTAACTAGCGGGGGAGCCTACGAGCAGTACTTC
>TRBJ2-7|.|16|TRBD2|TRBV27
CASSSLAGGISYEQYF
TGTGCCAGCAGTTCGCTAGCGGGAGGCATCTCCTACGAGCAGTACTTC
>TRBJ1-2|.|13|.|TRBV5-5
CASSLERAYGYTF
TGTGCCAGCAGCTTGGAAAGGGCTTATGGCTACACCTTC
>TRBJ2-5|.|16|.|TRBV27
CASSLFGLTGEETQYF
TGTGCCAGCAGTTTATTTGGGTTGACGGGAGAAGAGACCCAGTACTTC
>TRBJ2-1|once|14|TRBD1|TRBV29-1
CSVGRDRGGHEQFF
TGCAGCGTTGGCAGGGACAGGGGAGGACATGAGCAGTTCTTC
>TRBJ1-2|.|13|.|TRBV29-1
CSVEWAGKYGYTF
TGCAGCGTTGAGTGGGCAGGGAAATATGGCTACACCTTC
>TRBJ2-1|.|19|TRBD2|TRBV7-2
CASSKGWASGRRSYNEQFF
TGTGCCAGCAGCAAAGGGTGGGCTAGCGGGAGGAGGTCCTACAATGAGCAGTTCTTC
>TRBJ1-2|.|14|.|TRBV5-1
CASSFNPADYGYTF
TGCGCCAGCAGCTTTAATCCGGCTGACTATGGCTACACCTTC
>TRBJ2-1|.|16|.|TRBV3-1/TRBV3-2
CASSYSGTSRGDEQFF
TGTGCCAGCAGCTATTCCGGGACAAGCCGGGGGGATGAGCAGTTCTTC
>TRBJ1-1|.|13|.|TRBV29-1
CSTGHTLNTEAFF
TGCAGTACCGGGCACACGCTGAACACTGAAGCTTTCTTT
>TRBJ2-2|.|17|TRBD2|TRBV19
CASSGGLAGGNTGELFF
TGTGCCAGTAGTGGGGGACTAGCGGGTGGTAACACCGGGGAGCTGTTTTTT
>TRBJ2-3|.|15|TRBD2|TRBV5-1
CASSRGLAGVDTQYF
TGCGCCAGCAGCAGGGGACTAGCGGGAGTGGATACGCAGTATTTT
>TRBJ1-1|few|16|.|TRBV19
CASSTLQGGLNTEAFF
TGTGCCAGTAGTACCCTTCAGGGCGGCCTGAACACTGAAGCTTTCTTT
>TRBJ2-1|.|14|.|TRBV3-1/TRBV3-2
CASSQGAGFDEQFF
TGTGCCAGCAGCCAAGGGGCGGGGTTTGATGAGCAGTTCTTC
>TRBJ2-1|once|14|.|TRBV5-1
CASRDQEVYNEQFF
TGCGCCAGCAGGGACCAGGAGGTCTACAATGAGCAGTTCTTC
>TRBJ2-1|.|14|TRBD2|TRBV4-1
CASSSTGGSDEQFF
TGCGCCAGCAGCTCCACGGGGGGTAGCGATGAGCAGTTCTTC
>TRBJ2-7|.|16|TRBD2|TRBV13
CASSPPTSGTSYEQYF
TGTGCCAGCAGCCCTCCTACTAGCGGAACCTCCTACGAGCAGTACTTC
>TRBJ1-1|.|14|.|TRBV7-9
CASSSTVMNTEAFF
TGTGCCAGCAGCTCGACAGTTATGAACACTGAAGCTTTCTTT
>TRBJ2-7|.|13|TRBD1|TRBV19
CASSGQGIYEQYF
TGTGCCAGTAGTGGACAGGGTATCTACGAGCAGTACTTC
>TRBJ2-1|.|17|TRBD2|TRBV18
CASSPLVAGSSYNEQFF
TGTGCCAGCTCACCCCTCGTAGCGGGTAGCTCCTACAATGAGCAGTTCTTC
>TRBJ2-1|.|18|TRBD2|TRBV5-8
CASSLGLAGGLEVDEQFF
TGTGCCAGCAGCTTAGGGCTAGCGGGAGGGCTCGAGGTGGATGAGCAGTTCTTC
>TRBJ2-1|.|11|.|TRBV15
CATRLGHEQFF
TGTGCCACCAGGCTTGGTCATGAGCAGTTCTTC
>TRBJ2-7|.|10|.|TRBV20-1
CSAGNYEQYF
TGCAGTGCTGGCAACTACGAGCAGTACTTC
>TRBJ2-1|.|13|.|TRBV5-6
CASSTRDVSEQFF
TGTGCCAGCAGCACCCGGGACGTGTCAGAGCAGTTCTTC
>TRBJ2-7|.|13|.|TRBV28
CASSLARPYEQYF
TGTGCCAGCAGTTTAGCCAGGCCCTACGAGCAGTACTTC
>TRBJ1-4|.|14|.|TRBV2
CASRPGPGGEKLFF
TGTGCCAGCAGGCCCGGGCCGGGTGGAGAAAAACTGTTTTTT
>TRBJ2-5|.|12|.|TRBV6-5
CASTSPKETQYF
TGTGCCAGCACCTCCCCTAAAGAGACCCAGTACTTC
>TRBJ1-6|once|15|.|TRBV30
CAWSARTGLDSPLHF
TGTGCCTGGAGTGCCAGAACAGGGTTGGATTCACCCCTCCACTTT
>TRBJ2-4|.|13|.|TRBV19
CASSSQDKNIQYF
TGTGCCAGTAGTAGCCAGGACAAAAACATTCAGTACTTC
>TRBJ2-3|.|16|TRBD1|TRBV10-3
CAISEPGGPSTDTQYF
TGTGCCATCAGTGAGCCAGGGGGTCCGAGCACAGATACGCAGTATTTT
>TRBJ1-1|.|14|.|TRBV21-1
CASRSQRQGHPAFF
TGTGCCAGCAGATCGCAGAGGCAGGGCCACCCAGCTTTCTTT
>TRBJ2-1|.|16|TRBD2|TRBV28
CASSPAGTSGYNEQFF
TGTGCCAGCAGTCCCGCCGGGACTAGCGGTTACAATGAGCAGTTCTTC
>TRBJ1-2|.|14|.|TRBV9
CASSRPRQNYGYTF
TGTGCCAGCAGCCGACCCCGGCAGAACTATGGCTACACCTTC
>TRBJ2-6|.|13|.|TRBV12-3/TRBV12-4
CASSLRGANVLTF
TGTGCCAGCAGTTTGAGGGGGGCCAACGTCCTGACTTTC
>TRBJ2-7|.|14|.|TRBV19
CASSRVEDTYEQYF
TGTGCCAGTAGTCGGGTGGAGGACACCTACGAGCAGTACTTC
>TRBJ2-7|.|12|.|TRBV2
CARPCDGDEQYF
TGTGCCAGACCGTGTGACGGGGACGAGCAGTACTTC
>TRBJ2-2|.|15|.|TRBV6-5
CASSYEPTRTGELFF
TGTGCCAGCAGTTACGAACCAACACGGACCGGGGAGCTGTTTTTT
>TRBJ1-1|.|15|.|TRBV15
CATRDSYLGNTEAFF
TGTGCCACCAGGGACAGCTATCTCGGGAACACTGAAGCTTTCTTT
>TRBJ1-4|.|12|TRBD1|TRBV19
CASSTTGEKLFF
TGTGCCAGTAGTACGACAGGGGAAAAACTGTTTTTT
>TRBJ2-3|.|13|.|TRBV6-4
CASSAGEDNTQYF
TGTGCCAGCAGTGCCGGGGAGGATAATACGCAGTATTTT
>TRBJ2-1|.|15|.|TRBV5-1
CASSLDRGVYNEQFF
TGCGCCAGCAGCTTAGACCGAGGGGTTTACAATGAGCAGTTCTTC